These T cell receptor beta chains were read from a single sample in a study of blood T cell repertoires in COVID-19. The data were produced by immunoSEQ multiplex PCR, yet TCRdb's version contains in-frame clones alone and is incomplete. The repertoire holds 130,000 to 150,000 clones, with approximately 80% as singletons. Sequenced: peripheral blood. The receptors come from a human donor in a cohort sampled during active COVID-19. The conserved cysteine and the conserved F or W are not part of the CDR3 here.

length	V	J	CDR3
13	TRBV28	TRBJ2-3	ASSERDSVPDTQY
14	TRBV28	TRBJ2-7	ASRRIGLAGSYEQY
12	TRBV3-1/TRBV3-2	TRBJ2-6	ANDSSCGANVLT
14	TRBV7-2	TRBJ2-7	ASSHDGQVGSYEQY
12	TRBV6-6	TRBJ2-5	ASSLGAGGETQY
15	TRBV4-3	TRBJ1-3	ASSQGGETHAGNTIY
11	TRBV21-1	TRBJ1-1	ASGLGRGTEAF
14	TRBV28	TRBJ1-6	ASSSVEGDYNSPLH
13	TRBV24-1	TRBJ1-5	ATSEAGTGNQPQH
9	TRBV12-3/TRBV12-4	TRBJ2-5	ASRYGETQY
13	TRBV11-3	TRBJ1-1	ASSLGGAEGTEAF
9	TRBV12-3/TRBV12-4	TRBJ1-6	ASSWGGLPH
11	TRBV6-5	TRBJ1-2	ASRPNGEVGYT
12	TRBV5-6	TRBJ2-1	ASSIGLAGNEQF